A selection of T cell receptor beta chains follows, all from one sample in a study of T cell clones after liver transplantation. Libraries were prepared by immunoSEQ multiplex PCR; TCRdb keeps only in-frame clonotypes and omits some of them. The sample shows under 150,000 clones, approximately 90% of them seen only once. The material was CD4+ T cells from blood, obtained 12 months after liver transplant. Receptors originate from a human patient who received a liver transplant. T cells may partly derive from the graft donor. The CDR3 runs from the conserved cysteine through the conserved F or W. Fields, in order: clone size, V gene, D gene, J gene, CDR3 protein, CDR3 DNA. D genes are given only for firm matches. For some rows the clone size is stated as once, few or many, or as a class when expanded; others skip it.

NA	TRBV5-4	NA	TRBJ2-1	CASRSDLYNEQFF	TGTGCCAGCAGGAGTGACCTTTACAATGAGCAGTTCTTC
NA	TRBV30	TRBD1	TRBJ1-2	CAWRGQGAGGYTF	TGTGCCTGGAGAGGACAGGGGGCGGGTGGCTACACCTTC
NA	TRBV19	NA	TRBJ1-1	CASSMGRGTEAFF	TGTGCCAGTAGTATGGGCCGGGGCACTGAAGCTTTCTTT
NA	TRBV19	NA	TRBJ2-6	CASLDIGANVLTF	TGTGCCAGTCTCGATATTGGGGCCAACGTCCTGACTTTC
once	TRBV10-3	NA	TRBJ1-1	CAIRSNTEAFF	TGTGCCATCCGTTCTAACACTGAAGCTTTCTTT
many	TRBV27	NA	TRBJ2-7	CASSHRGPSYEQYF	TGTGCCAGCAGCCACCGAGGGCCCTCCTACGAGCAGTACTTC
NA	TRBV29-1	NA	TRBJ2-3	CSVVRGKLIDTQYF	TGCAGCGTTGTACGCGGGAAGCTAATAGATACGCAGTATTTT
NA	TRBV5-1	NA	TRBJ2-2	CASSRREGALGTGELFF	TGCGCCAGCAGCCGCAGGGAGGGGGCGCTTGGCACCGGGGAGCTGTTTTTT
NA	TRBV4-3	NA	TRBJ1-1	CASSQDVGGGRDTEAFF	TGCGCCAGCAGCCAAGATGTAGGTGGCGGACGGGACACTGAAGCTTTCTTT
NA	TRBV7-6	NA	TRBJ2-5	CASSLVGSSVPQKTQYF	TGTGCCAGCAGCTTAGTCGGGTCTAGCGTTCCCCAGAAGACCCAGTACTTC
NA	TRBV7-3	TRBD2	TRBJ2-2	CASRGGAWTGELFF	TGTGCCAGCAGGGGAGGGGCTTGGACCGGGGAGCTGTTTTTT
NA	TRBV27	NA	TRBJ1-2	CASSIHTGGGYTF	TGTGCCAGCAGCATTCATACAGGCGGTGGCTACACCTTC
NA	TRBV7-8	NA	TRBJ1-1	CASSLPPSEAFF	TGTGCCAGCAGCTTACCCCCGAGTGAAGCTTTCTTT
NA	TRBV6-4	NA	TRBJ2-3	CASSAESGDTQYF	TGTGCCAGCAGTGCCGAATCAGGAGATACGCAGTATTTT
NA	TRBV5-1	TRBD1	TRBJ2-5	CASSSLGTAQETQYF	TGCGCCAGCAGCTCGCTCGGGACAGCCCAAGAGACCCAGTACTTC
NA	TRBV5-1	TRBD2	TRBJ2-3	CASRYQIAGGGGDTQYF	TGCGCCAGCAGATACCAGATAGCGGGAGGAGGTGGAGATACGCAGTATTTT
NA	TRBV7-3	TRBD2	TRBJ2-5	CASSPGIAGLGETQYF	TGTGCCAGCAGCCCCGGGATAGCGGGGCTTGGAGAGACCCAGTACTTC
NA	TRBV15	TRBD1	TRBJ1-5	CATSVRTGPRRPQHF	TGTGCCACCAGCGTTCGGACAGGCCCAAGGCGGCCCCAGCATTTT
NA	TRBV7-2	NA	TRBJ2-5	CASSSDRQETQYF	TGTGCCAGCAGTTCCGACAGACAAGAGACCCAGTACTTC
NA	TRBV7-9	NA	TRBJ1-1	CASSHAAGTMNTEAFF	TGTGCCAGCAGCCACGCGGCGGGAACTATGAACACTGAAGCTTTCTTT
NA	TRBV30	NA	TRBJ1-2	CAWSGTRTNYGYTF	TGTGCCTGGAGCGGGACAAGAACTAACTATGGCTACACCTTC
NA	TRBV10-3	TRBD1	TRBJ1-1	CAIRRDRLNTEAFF	TGTGCCATCAGACGGGACAGGCTGAACACTGAAGCTTTCTTT
NA	TRBV2	NA	TRBJ1-1	CASTLNQAFF	TGTGCCAGCACCCTTAATCAAGCTTTCTTT
NA	TRBV18	TRBD2	TRBJ2-3	CASSPTRGSSTDTQYF	TGTGCCAGCTCACCAACTCGCGGGAGTAGCACAGATACGCAGTATTTT
NA	TRBV19	TRBD1	TRBJ1-5	CASRDGTGGNQPQHF	TGTGCCAGTAGAGACGGGACAGGGGGCAATCAGCCCCAGCATTTT
NA	TRBV29-1	NA	TRBJ1-1	CSSSPGNTEAFF	TGCAGCTCGTCTCCGGGGAACACTGAAGCTTTCTTT
once	TRBV27	TRBD1	TRBJ2-7	CASSSYRGRGEQYF	TGTGCCAGCAGTTCCTACAGGGGAAGGGGCGAGCAGTACTTC
NA	TRBV2	NA	TRBJ1-4	CASKDRVVGTEKLFF	TGTGCCAGCAAGGATCGGGTCGTAGGTACTGAAAAACTGTTTTTT
NA	TRBV5-1	TRBD2	TRBJ2-7	CASSADGRGEQYF	TGCGCCAGCAGCGCAGACGGGAGGGGCGAGCAGTACTTC
NA	TRBV2	NA	TRBJ2-7	CASRGARDTYEQYF	TGTGCCAGCAGGGGGGCCCGTGACACCTACGAGCAGTACTTC
NA	TRBV5-1	TRBD1	TRBJ1-5	CASSLTGGIRQPQHF	TGCGCCAGCAGCCTTACAGGGGGCATACGTCAGCCCCAGCATTTT
NA	TRBV9	NA	TRBJ2-5	CASSEGGDETQYF	TGTGCCAGCAGCGAGGGGGGCGATGAGACCCAGTACTTC
NA	TRBV10-3	NA	TRBJ1-2	CAISESTGGNYGYTF	TGTGCCATCAGTGAGTCGACAGGCGGAAACTATGGCTACACCTTC
once	TRBV12-5	TRBD2	TRBJ2-7	CASGFSGNYEQYF	TGTGCTAGTGGTTTCAGCGGGAACTACGAGCAGTACTTC
NA	TRBV27	TRBD1	TRBJ1-1	CASSFQQGTTEAFF	TGTGCCAGCAGTTTTCAACAGGGGACCACTGAAGCTTTCTTT
NA	TRBV4-2	NA	TRBJ2-2	CASSQALTGVGHTGELFF	TGTGCCAGCAGCCAAGCTCTAACGGGAGTGGGCCACACCGGGGAGCTGTTTTTT
NA	TRBV5-1	TRBD1	TRBJ2-7	CASSWGQGASYEQYF	TGCGCCAGCAGCTGGGGACAGGGGGCATCCTACGAGCAGTACTTC